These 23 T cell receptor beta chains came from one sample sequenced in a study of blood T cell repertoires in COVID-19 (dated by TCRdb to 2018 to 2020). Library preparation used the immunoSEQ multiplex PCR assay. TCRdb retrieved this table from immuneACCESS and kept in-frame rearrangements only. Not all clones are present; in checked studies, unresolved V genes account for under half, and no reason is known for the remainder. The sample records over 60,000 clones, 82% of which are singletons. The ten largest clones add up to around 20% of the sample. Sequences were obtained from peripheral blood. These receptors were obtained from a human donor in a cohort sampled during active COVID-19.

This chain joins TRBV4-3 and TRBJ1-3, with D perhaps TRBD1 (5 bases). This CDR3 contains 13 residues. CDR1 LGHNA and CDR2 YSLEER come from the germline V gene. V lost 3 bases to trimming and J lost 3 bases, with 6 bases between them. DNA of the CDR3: TGCGCCAGCAGCCACAGGGATGGAAACACCATATATTTT. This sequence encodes CASSHRDGNTIYF.

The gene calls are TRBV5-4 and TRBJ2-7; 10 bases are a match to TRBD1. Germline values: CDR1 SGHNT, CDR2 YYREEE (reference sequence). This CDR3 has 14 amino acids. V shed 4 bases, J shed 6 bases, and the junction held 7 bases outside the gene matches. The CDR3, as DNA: TGTGCCAGCAGCACCGACAGGGGGCCCCTCGAGCAGTACTTC. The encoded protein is CASSTDRGPLEQYF.

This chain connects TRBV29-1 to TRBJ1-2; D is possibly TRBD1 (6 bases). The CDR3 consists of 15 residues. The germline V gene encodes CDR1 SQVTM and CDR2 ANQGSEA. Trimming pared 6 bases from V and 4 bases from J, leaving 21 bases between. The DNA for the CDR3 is TGCAGCGTGCAAGGGTTGACAGGAGACCGCTATGGCTACACCTTC. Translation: CSVQGLTGDRYGYTF.

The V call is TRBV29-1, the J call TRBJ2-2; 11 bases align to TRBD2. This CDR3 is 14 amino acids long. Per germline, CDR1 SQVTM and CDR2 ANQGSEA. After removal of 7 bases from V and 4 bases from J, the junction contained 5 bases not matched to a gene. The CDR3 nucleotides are TGCAGCGGGATTAGCGGGGGGGCCACCGGGGAGCTGTTTTTT. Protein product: CSGISGGATGELFF.

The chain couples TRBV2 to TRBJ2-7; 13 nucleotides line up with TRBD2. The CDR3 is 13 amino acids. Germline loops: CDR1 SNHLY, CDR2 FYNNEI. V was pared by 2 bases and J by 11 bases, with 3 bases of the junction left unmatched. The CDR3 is CASSETSGGVEYF. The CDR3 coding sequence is TGTGCCAGCAGTGAAACTAGCGGGGGGGTTGAGTACTTC.

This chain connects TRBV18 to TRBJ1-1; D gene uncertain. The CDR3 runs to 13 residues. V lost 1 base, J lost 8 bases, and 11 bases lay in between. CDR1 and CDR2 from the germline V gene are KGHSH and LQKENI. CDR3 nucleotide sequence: TGTGCCAGCTCACCACAGCCCAGGCAAGAAGCTTTCTTT. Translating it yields CASSPQPRQEAFF.

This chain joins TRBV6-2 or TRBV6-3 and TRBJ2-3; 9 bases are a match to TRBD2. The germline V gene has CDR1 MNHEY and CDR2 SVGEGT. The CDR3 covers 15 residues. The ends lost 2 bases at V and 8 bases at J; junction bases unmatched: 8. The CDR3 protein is CASSYGAGGEGTQYF. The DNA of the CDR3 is TGTGCCAGCAGTTACGGTGCGGGGGGGGAAGGTACGCAGTATTTT.

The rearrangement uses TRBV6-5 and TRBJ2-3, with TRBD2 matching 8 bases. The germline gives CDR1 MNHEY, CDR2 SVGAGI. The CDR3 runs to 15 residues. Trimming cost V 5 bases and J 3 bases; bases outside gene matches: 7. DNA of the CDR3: TGTGCCAGCAGTCTAAACGTAGCGGGGACAGATACGCAGTATTTT. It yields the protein CASSLNVAGTDTQYF.

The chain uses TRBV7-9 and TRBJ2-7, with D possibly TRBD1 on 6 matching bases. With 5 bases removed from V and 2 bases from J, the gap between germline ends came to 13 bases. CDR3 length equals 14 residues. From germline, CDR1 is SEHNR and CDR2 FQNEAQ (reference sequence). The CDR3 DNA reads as TGTGCCAGCAGCCCTTGGGACAAAACCTACGAGCAGTACTTC. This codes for CASSPWDKTYEQYF. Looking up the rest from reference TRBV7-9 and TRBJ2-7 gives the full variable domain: DTGVSQNPRHKITKRGQNVTFRCDPISEHNRLYWYRQTLGQGPEFLTYFQNEAQLEKSRLLSDRFSAERPKGSFSTLEIQRTEQGDSAMYLCASSPWDKTYEQYFGPGTRLTVT.

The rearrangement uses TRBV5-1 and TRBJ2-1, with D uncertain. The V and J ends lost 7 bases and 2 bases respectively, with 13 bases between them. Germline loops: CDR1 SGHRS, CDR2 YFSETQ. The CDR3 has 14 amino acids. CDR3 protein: CASGEQTTYNEQFF. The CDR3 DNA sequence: TGCGCCAGCGGTGAGCAGACAACCTACAATGAGCAGTTCTTC.

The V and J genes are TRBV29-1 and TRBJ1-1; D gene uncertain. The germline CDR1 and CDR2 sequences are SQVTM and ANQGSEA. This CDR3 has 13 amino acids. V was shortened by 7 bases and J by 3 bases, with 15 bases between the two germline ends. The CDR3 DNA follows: TGCAGCGCCGAGACGGACTTAGACACTGAAGCTTTCTTT. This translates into CSAETDLDTEAFF. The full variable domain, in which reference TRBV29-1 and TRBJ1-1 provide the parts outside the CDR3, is SAVISQKPSRDICQRGTSLTIQCQVDSQVTMMFWYRQQPGQSLTLIATANQGSEATYESGFVIDKFPISRPNLTFSTLTVSNMSPEDSSIYLCSAETDLDTEAFFGQGTRLTVV.

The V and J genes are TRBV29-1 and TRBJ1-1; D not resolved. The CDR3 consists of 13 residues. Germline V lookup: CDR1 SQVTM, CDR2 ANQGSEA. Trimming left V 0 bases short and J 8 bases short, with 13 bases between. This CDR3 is CSVEDLNRAEAFF. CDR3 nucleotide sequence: TGCAGCGTTGAAGATCTGAACAGAGCCGAAGCTTTCTTT.

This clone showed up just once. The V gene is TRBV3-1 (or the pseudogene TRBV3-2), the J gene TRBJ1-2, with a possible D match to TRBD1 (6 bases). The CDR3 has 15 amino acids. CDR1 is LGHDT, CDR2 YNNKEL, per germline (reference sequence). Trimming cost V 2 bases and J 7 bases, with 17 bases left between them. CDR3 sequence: CASSQQPGQRAGYTF. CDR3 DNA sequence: TGTGCCAGCAGCCAACAACCGGGACAAAGGGCTGGCTACACCTTC.

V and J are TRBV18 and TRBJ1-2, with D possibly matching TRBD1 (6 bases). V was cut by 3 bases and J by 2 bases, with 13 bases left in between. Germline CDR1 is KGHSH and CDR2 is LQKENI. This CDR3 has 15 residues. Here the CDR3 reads CASSPSGGGNYGYTF. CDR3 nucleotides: TGTGCCAGCTCACCTTCGGGAGGGGGAAACTATGGCTACACCTTC. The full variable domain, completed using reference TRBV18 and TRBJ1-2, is NAGVMQNPRHLVRRRGQEARLRCSPMKGHSHVYWYRQLPEEGLKFMVYLQKENIIDESGMPKERFSAEFPKEGPSILRIQQVVRGDSAAYFCASSPSGGGNYGYTFGSGTRLTVV.

CDR3 sequence: CASSLGTGWYEQYF. The CDR3 DNA sequence: TGTGCCAGCAGCTTAGGAACAGGGTGGTACGAGCAGTACTTC. The gene calls are TRBV11-2 and TRBJ2-7; perhaps TRBD1 as D (6 bases). This CDR3 is built from 14 residues. V was pared by 1 base and J by 4 bases, with 11 bases between. In germline, CDR1 is SGHAT, CDR2 FQNNGV.

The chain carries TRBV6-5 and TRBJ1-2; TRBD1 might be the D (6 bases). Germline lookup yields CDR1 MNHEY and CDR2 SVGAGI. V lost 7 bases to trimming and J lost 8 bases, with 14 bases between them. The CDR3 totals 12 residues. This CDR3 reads CASTSQGQGYTF. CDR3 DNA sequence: TGTGCCAGCACCTCCCAGGGGCAGGGCTACACCTTC.

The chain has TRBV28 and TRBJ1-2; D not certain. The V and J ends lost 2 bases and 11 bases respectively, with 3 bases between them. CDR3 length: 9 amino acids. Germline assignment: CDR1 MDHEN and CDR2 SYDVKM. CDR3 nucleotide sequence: TGTGCCAGCAGTTTACCTTACACCTTC. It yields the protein CASSLPYTF.

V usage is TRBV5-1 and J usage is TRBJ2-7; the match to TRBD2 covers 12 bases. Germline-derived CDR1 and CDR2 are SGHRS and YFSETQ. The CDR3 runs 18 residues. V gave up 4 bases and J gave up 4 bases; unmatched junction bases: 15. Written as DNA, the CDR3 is TGCGCCAGCAGCCCGAGGACTAGCGGGGAACATTACCATTACGAGCAGTACTTC. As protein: CASSPRTSGEHYHYEQYF.

Here the CDR3 reads CASSPGTGEHEQYF. CDR3 DNA: TGCGCCAGCAGTCCCGGGACAGGGGAACACGAGCAGTACTTC. The V call is TRBV5-1, the J call TRBJ2-7; TRBD1 agrees at 10 bases. CDR3 size: 14 residues. Germline V gives CDR1 SGHRS, CDR2 YFSETQ. The V gene end was trimmed by 5 bases and the J gene end by 5 bases; junction bases not matched to a gene: 7.

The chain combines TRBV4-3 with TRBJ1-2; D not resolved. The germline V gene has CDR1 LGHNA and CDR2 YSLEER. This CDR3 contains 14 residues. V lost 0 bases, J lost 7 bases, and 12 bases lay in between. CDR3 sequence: CASSQDLVSIGYTF. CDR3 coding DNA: TGCGCCAGCAGCCAAGATTTAGTTTCTATTGGCTACACCTTC.

In DNA form, the CDR3 reads TGCGCCAGCAGCCTCCGGGGGGGCGGGGACCCAGATACGCAGTATTTT. The encoded protein is CASSLRGGGDPDTQYF. V gene TRBV4-1 combines with J gene TRBJ2-3, with TRBD2 matching 8 bases. Unmatched junction bases numbered 10, after V lost 4 bases and J lost 4 bases. The CDR3 length is 16 residues. Germline V gene data show CDR1 as MGHRA and CDR2 as YSYEKL.

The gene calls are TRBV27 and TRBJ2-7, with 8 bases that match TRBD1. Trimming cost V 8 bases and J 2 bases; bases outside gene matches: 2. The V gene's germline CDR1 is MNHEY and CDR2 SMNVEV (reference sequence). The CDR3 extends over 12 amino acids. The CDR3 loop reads CASGTGTYEQYF. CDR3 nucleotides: TGTGCCAGCGGGACAGGTACCTACGAGCAGTACTTC.

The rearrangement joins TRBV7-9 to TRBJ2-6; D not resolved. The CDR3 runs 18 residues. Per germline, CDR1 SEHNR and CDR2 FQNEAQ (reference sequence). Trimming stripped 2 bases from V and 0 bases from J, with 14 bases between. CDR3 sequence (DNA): TGTGCCAGCAGCTTAATACAGTCCGGTCTCTCTGGGGCCAACGTCCTGACTTTC. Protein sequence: CASSLIQSGLSGANVLTF. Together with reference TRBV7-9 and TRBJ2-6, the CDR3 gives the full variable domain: DTGVSQNPRHKITKRGQNVTFRCDPISEHNRLYWYRQTLGQGPEFLTYFQNEAQLEKSRLLSDRFSAERPKGSFSTLEIQRTEQGDSAMYLCASSLIQSGLSGANVLTFGAGSRLTVL.